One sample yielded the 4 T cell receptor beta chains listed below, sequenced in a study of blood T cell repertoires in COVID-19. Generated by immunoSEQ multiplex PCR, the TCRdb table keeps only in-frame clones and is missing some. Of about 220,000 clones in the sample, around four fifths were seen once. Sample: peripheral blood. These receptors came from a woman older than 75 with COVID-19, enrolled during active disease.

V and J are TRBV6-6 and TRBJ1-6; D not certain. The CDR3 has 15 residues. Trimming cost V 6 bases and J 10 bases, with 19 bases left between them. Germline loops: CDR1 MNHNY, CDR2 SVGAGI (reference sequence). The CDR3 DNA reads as TGTGCCAGCAGCTATACGGGAGCCGGTGGCTCACCCCTCCACTTT. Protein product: CASSYTGAGGSPLHF.

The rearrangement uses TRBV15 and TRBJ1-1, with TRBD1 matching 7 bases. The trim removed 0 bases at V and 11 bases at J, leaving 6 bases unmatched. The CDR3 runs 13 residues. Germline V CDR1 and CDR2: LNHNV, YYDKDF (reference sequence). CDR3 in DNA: TGTGCCACCAGCAGAGATTCAGGGGGAAGGGCTTTCTTT. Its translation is CATSRDSGGRAFF.

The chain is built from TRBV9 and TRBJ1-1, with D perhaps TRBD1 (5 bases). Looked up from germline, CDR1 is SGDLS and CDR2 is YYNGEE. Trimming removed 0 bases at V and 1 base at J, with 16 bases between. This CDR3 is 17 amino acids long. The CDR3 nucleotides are TGTGCCAGCAGCGTAGTCGACCCAACAGGCCGGAACACTGAAGCTTTCTTT. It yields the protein CASSVVDPTGRNTEAFF.

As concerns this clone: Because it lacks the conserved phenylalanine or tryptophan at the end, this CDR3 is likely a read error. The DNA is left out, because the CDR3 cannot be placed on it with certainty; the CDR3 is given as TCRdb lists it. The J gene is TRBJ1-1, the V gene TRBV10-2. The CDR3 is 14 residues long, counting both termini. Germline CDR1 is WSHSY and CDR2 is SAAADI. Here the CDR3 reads CASSDTTGSVPFSL.